The entry below gives a single T cell receptor (beta chain) sequence along with its context. How the authors handled the data: Amplifying reference gene primers gave estimates of nucleated cell counts. This table comes from immunoSEQ multiplex PCR, and its TCRdb copy is limited to in-frame clones, with some not included. V and J calls and clone size are as listed in that table; D and trimming were resolved from the DNA. The sample lists 250,000 to 350,000 clones; approximately 90% were seen once. The data are from a study of blood T cell repertoires in COVID-19. Germline CDR1 reads ENHRY; CDR2 reads SYGVKD. The CDR3 spans 14 residues. After removal of 2 bases from V and 6 bases from J, the junction contained 0 bases not matched to a gene.

This clonotype was sampled from a woman between 50 and 59 years old who had recovered from COVID-19. Input material: peripheral blood. This chain uses TRBV10-3 with TRBJ1-4; 10 bases agree with TRBD1. The CDR3 spells CAISEGQGDEKLFF. The DNA of the CDR3 is TGTGCCATCAGTGAGGGACAGGGGGATGAAAAACTGTTTTTT.